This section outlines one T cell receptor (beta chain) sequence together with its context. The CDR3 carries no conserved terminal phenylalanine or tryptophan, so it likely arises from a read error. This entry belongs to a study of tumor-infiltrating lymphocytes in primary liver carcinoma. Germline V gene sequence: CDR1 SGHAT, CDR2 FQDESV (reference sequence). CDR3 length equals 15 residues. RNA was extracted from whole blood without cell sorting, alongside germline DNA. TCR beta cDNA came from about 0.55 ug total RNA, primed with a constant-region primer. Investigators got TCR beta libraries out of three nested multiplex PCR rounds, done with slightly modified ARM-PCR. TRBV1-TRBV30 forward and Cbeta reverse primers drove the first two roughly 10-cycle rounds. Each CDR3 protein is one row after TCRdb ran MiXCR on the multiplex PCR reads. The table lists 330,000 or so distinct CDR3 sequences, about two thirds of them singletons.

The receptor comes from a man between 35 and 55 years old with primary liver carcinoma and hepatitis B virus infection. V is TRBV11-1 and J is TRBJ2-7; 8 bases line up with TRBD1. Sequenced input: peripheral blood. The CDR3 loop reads CSSSLEGTGSYEQYL. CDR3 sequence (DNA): TGTTCCAGCAGCTTGGAAGGGACAGGATCCTACGAGCAGTACTTA.